Listed here is a single TCR beta chain. Its antigen is not yet known. Base qualities were left out, and no much larger clone turns up one base away. Library construction relied on the immunoSEQ multiplex PCR assay. TCR beta CDR3 sequencing was performed on DNA from the cultured, isolated CD4+ T cells. Turning to the authors' computational methods: The analysis removed non-productive TCR sequences, trimmed reads to the CDR3 region, and retained only CDR3s that were 7 or more amino acids long. The MANAFEST web app was used to pick out antigen-specific clonotypes by comparing their expansion in peptide wells with that in reference cultures. Positive clones required FDR<0.05 expansion versus reference and all other wells, odds ratio above 5, and frequency above 0.1% in two replicate wells. A clonotype was called cross-reactive if it was significantly expanded both in SARS-CoV-2 spike wells and in at least one common cold coronavirus spike condition. CDR3 similarity was assessed by Levenshtein distance using the stringdist R package, and unrooted trees were constructed with ape in R 3.6.1. This is the immuneACCESS table as TCRdb keeps it, with only in-frame sequences that have V and J called. A part of the clones is gone; compared with another copy, unresolved V genes explain less than half, and the rest is unexplained. D and trimming come from the DNA, and the V and J calls and clone size come from that table. In this sample the table shows 84,000 or so clones, under 85% of which occur a single time. More than 0.95% of the sample comes from the top ten.

The ViraFEST assay stimulated PBMC with viral peptide pools and then used TCR sequencing to identify antigen-specific CD4+ T cell clonotypes by expansion. After roughly 11 days of culture, CD4+ T cells were isolated with the EasySep CD4+ T cell isolation kit. Each participant received two doses of an mRNA SARS-CoV-2 vaccine, either BNT162b2 or mRNA-1273. Healthy vaccine recipients had no prior SARS-CoV-2 infection, confirmed by negative nucleocapsid antibodies before and after vaccination. Over 1.5 million PBMC per well were cultured with 9 to 10 ug/ml peptides in IMDM containing approximately 4.7% human AB serum, roughly 9.5 IU/ml IL-2 and gentamicin. Half of the culture medium was replaced with fresh IL-2-containing medium on days 3 and 7. Each peptide stimulation condition was cultured in triplicate wells unless otherwise noted. PBMC were separated from whole blood using Ficoll-Paque Plus gradient centrifugation and were then either cryopreserved at -140C or used fresh. The overlapping peptide pools covered the spike proteins of SARS-CoV-2 as well as those of the common cold coronaviruses HCoV-NL63, HCoV-OC43 and HCoV-229E. The QIAamp micro DNA kit was used to extract genomic DNA from the cultured CD4+ T cells.

The data were taken from a study of vaccination effects on CD4 cells after COVID-19 (dated by TCRdb to 2021 to 2024). The study in broad terms: Across the study, the median time from the second dose to post-vaccine sampling was 72 days (range 14 to 241). The full study included roughly 10 COVID-19 convalescent patients and a few SARS-CoV-2-naive healthy vaccine recipients. SARS-CoV-2 spike-specific CD4+ TCR repertoires were compared before and after mRNA vaccination in COVID-19 convalescent patients and in infection-naive vaccine recipients. Cultures from other donors in the study were sequenced using the Oncomine TCR Beta short-read assay on an Illumina iSeq 100. Overall study outcomes, separate from this receptor: In healthy vaccine recipients, vaccine-induced clones were almost all SARS-CoV-2 mono-reactive, with only 1 of 255 being cross-reactive with common cold coronaviruses. Both infection-induced and vaccine-induced clones contracted markedly at late post-vaccination timepoints, which is consistent with waning T cell responses. Limitations of the study were the small number of convalescent patients and the absence of early post-infection timepoints.

Cut back by 3 bases and 2 bases, the V and J ends lie 14 bases apart. CDR1 and CDR2 were assigned from the germline V gene as SGHRS and YFSETQ. The CDR3 contains 15 residues, cysteine and phenylalanine counted. Solely the CDR3 DNA is kept, with 45 bases framed from the first base. Sequenced here: CD4+ T cells from PBMCs cultured with HCoV-OC43 spike peptides, sampled after COVID-19 vaccination. The sample's cell subset or site, from its label and the paper: HCoV-OC43 spike overlapping peptide pool stimulation. This receptor chain uses TRBV5-1 and TRBJ2-5, with a weak D call of TRBD1 (5 bases match). This TCR derives from a human donor who received a COVID-19 vaccine. The encoded CDR3 is CASSSNQGPQETQYF. In nucleotide form, the sequence is TGCGCCAGCAGCTCTAACCAGGGCCCTCAAGAGACCCAGTACTTC.